This is a list of T cell receptor beta chains from one sample in a study of tumor and adjacent non-tumor tissue in lung cancer. TCRdb passed the multiplex PCR reads through MiXCR, listing each CDR3 protein once. Of some 100,000 distinct CDR3 sequences listed, approximately 60% are singletons. Input material: distant non-tumor lung tissue. All receptors come from a man aged 25 to 45 with non-small cell lung cancer. The CDR3 runs from the conserved cysteine through the conserved F or W. The D gene is left open where the match is weak. A clone size is listed for some rows: how often the clone was seen (once, few, many), or a class if it is expanded.

NA	TRBJ1-3	NA	TRBV20-1	CSAKQESGNITYF	TGCAGTGCTAAGCAAGAGTCTGGAAACATCACATATTTT
NA	TRBJ2-3	TRBD2	TRBV11-1	CASSLRLLAGMSTDTQYF	TGTGCCAGCAGCTTACGACTACTAGCGGGAATGAGCACAGATACGCAGTATTTT
many	TRBJ2-7	NA	TRBV12-3/TRBV12-4	CASSLTDKLSYEQYF	TGTGCCAGCAGTTTGACAGACAAGTTAAGCTACGAGCAGTACTTC
NA	TRBJ2-3	TRBD2	TRBV6-4	CASSEGTSDTDTQYF	TGTGCCAGCAGTGAGGGGACTAGCGACACAGATACGCAGTATTTT
NA	TRBJ1-2	TRBD1	TRBV11-3	CASSLSGGNGYNF	TGTGCCAGCAGCCTGTCAGGGGGCAATGGCTACAACTTC
NA	TRBJ2-2	TRBD1	TRBV5-1	CASRSGTANNGELFF	TGCGCCAGCAGGTCCGGGACAGCGAACAACGGGGAGCTGTTTTTT
NA	TRBJ2-2	NA	TRBV11-2	CASSLELTGETGELLF	TGTGCCAGCAGCTTAGAACTAACGGGAGAAACCGGGGAGCTGCTTTTC
NA	TRBJ1-5	NA	TRBV20-1	CSASPAQGGNQPQHF	TGCAGTGCTAGCCCGGCACAGGGAGGGAATCAGCCTCAGCATTTT
many	TRBJ2-2	NA	TRBV5-6	CASRVDSTYTGELFF	TGTGCCAGCAGGGTGGACAGCACCTACACCGGGGAGCTGTTTTTT
once	TRBJ2-1	NA	TRBV4-1	CASSHEVTNEQFF	TGCGCCAGCAGCCATGAGGTTACGAATGAGCAGTTCTTC
NA	TRBJ2-7	NA	TRBV7-8	CASIPNLYEQYF	TGTGCCAGCATCCCCAATCTCTACGAGCAGTACTTC
NA	TRBJ2-7	NA	TRBV11-2	CASAWVGEPFF	TGTGCCAGCGCTTGGGTGGGCGAGCCGTTCTTC
NA	TRBJ1-3	NA	TRBV6-5	CASSTWEHSGNAIYF	TGTGCCAGCAGCACATGGGAACACTCTGGTAACGCCATATATTTT
NA	TRBJ2-1	TRBD1	TRBV24-1	CATSETGQGRPNEQFF	TGTGCTACCAGTGAAACGGGACAGGGGCGGCCCAATGAGCAATTCTTC